This T cell receptor (beta chain) emerged from a study of cytomegalovirus exposure and HLA in healthy donors. On the study more broadly: An earlier analysis found 120 million or so unique TCR beta sequences from about 190 million T cells.

The study, taken as a whole, reports: One variant, a missense change in DCLRE1C, was linked in a later analysis to TCR beta V- and J-gene trimming.

After removal of 4 bases from V and 4 bases from J, the junction contained 8 bases not matched to a gene. CDR1 is SGHRS and CDR2 is YFSETQ in the germline V gene. This CDR3 has 14 amino acids. The PCR made use of 60 Vbeta and 13 Jbeta primers. Sequenced by immunoSEQ multiplex PCR; TCRdb stores in-frame clones only, minus some. In the table there are roughly 120,000 clones, about 72% of which are singletons. Concerning this clone itself: What it binds is unknown.

This sequence joins TRBV5-1 and TRBJ2-7; 7 nucleotides align to TRBD1. The clonotype was recovered from a man aged 50-59 years in good health and CMV-seropositive. Material for sequencing was PBMCs. CDR3 in DNA: TGCGCCAGCAGCCGGGGACAGCACTCTTACGAGCAGTACTTC. Translating gives CASSRGQHSYEQYF.